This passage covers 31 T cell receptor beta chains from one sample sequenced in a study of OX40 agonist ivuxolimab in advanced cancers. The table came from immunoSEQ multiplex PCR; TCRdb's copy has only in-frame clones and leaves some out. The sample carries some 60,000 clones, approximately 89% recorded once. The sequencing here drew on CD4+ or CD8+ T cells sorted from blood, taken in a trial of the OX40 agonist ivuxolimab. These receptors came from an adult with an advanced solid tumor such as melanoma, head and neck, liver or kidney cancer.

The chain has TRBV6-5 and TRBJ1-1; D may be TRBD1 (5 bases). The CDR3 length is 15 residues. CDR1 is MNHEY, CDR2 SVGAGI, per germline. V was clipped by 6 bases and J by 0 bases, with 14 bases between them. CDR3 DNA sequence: TGTGCCAGCAGCCCCATCGGGGGGATGAACACTGAAGCTTTCTTT. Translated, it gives CASSPIGGMNTEAFF.

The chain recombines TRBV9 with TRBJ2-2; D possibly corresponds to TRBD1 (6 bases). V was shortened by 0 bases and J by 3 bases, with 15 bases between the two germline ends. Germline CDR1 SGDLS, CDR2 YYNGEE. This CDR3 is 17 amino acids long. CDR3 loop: CASSVGGVQGYTGELFF. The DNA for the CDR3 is TGTGCCAGCAGCGTAGGAGGGGTACAGGGATACACCGGGGAGCTGTTTTTT.

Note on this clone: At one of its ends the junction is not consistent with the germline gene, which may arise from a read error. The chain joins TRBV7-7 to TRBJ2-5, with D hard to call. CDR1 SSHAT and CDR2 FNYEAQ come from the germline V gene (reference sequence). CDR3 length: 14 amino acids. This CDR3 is CASSLGTEQETQYF. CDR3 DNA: TGTGCTAGCAGCTTGGGTACAGAACAAGAGACCCAGTACTTC.

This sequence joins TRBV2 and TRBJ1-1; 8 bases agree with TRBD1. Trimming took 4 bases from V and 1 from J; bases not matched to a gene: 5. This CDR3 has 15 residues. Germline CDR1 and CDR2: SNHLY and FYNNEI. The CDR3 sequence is CASSGGQVGNTEAFF. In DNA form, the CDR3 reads TGTGCCAGCAGTGGGGGACAGGTAGGGAACACTGAAGCTTTCTTT.

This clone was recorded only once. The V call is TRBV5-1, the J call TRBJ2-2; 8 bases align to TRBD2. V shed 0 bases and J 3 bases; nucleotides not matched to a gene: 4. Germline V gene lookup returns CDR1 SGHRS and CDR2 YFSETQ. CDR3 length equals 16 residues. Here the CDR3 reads CASSLEAGAYTGELFF. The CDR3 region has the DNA TGCGCCAGCAGCTTGGAAGCGGGGGCCTACACCGGGGAGCTGTTTTTT.

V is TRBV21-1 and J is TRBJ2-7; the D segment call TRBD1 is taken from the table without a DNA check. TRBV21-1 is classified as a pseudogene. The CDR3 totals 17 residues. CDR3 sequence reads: CASSSVGDRGLFHEQYF. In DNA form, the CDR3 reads TGTGCCAGCAGCAGCGTGGGAGACAGGGGGCTTTTCCACGAGCAGTACTTC.

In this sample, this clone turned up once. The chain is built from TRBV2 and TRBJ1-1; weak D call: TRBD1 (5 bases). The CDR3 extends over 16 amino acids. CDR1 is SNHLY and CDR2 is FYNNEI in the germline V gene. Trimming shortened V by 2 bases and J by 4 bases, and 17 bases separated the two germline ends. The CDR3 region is CASSEFRDSSGTEAFF. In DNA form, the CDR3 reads TGTGCCAGCAGTGAATTCAGGGATTCGTCGGGCACTGAAGCTTTCTTT.

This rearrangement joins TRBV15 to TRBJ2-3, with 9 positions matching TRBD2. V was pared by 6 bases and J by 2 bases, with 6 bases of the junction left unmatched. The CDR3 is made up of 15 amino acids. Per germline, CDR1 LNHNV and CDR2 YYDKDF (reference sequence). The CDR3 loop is CATRDSGGSTDTQYF. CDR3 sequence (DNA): TGTGCCACCAGGGACAGCGGGGGGTCCACAGATACGCAGTATTTT.

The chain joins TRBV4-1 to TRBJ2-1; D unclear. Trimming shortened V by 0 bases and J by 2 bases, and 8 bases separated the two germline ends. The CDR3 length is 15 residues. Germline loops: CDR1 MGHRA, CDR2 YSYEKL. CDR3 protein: CASSQDDSTYNEQFF. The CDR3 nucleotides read TGCGCCAGCAGCCAAGATGACTCTACCTACAATGAGCAGTTCTTC.

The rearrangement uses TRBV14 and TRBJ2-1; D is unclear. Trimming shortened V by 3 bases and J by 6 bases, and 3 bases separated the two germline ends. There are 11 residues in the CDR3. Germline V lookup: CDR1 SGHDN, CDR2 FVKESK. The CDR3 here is CASSHGNEQFF. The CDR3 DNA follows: TGTGCCAGCAGCCACGGCAATGAGCAGTTCTTC.

CDR3 bases: TGTGCCAGCAAGCAGGGGTTATGGAATGGCTACACCTTC. Translating gives CASKQGLWNGYTF. This chain links TRBV28 with TRBJ1-2; possibly TRBD1 for D (6 bases). Trimming stripped 7 bases from V and 6 bases from J, with 15 bases between. In germline, CDR1 is MDHEN, CDR2 SYDVKM. CDR3 length: 13 residues.

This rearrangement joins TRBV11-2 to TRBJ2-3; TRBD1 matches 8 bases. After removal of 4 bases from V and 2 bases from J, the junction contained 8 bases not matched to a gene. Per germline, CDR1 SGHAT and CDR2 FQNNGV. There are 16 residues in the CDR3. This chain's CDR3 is CASSSRQGMDTDTQYF. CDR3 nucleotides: TGTGCCAGCAGCTCCAGACAGGGGATGGACACAGATACGCAGTATTTT.

The CDR3 DNA reads as TGTGCCAGCAGCCCCCGGTACGGGACAGGGTCGCCTGAAGCTTTCTTT. It encodes CASSPRYGTGSPEAFF. The rearrangement uses TRBV21-1 and TRBJ1-1; TRBD1, as called in the table, went unchecked against the DNA. TRBV21-1 is a documented pseudogene. This CDR3 is 16 amino acids long.

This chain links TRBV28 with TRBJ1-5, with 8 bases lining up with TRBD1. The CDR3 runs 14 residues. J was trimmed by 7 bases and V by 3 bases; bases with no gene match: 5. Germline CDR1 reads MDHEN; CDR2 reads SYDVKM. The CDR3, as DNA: TGTGCCAGCAGTTTGGACAGGGAGGAGCAGCCCCAGCATTTT. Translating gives CASSLDREEQPQHF.

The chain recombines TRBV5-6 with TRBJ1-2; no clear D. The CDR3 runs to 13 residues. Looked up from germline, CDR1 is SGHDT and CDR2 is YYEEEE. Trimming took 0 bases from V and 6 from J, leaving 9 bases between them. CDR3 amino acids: CASSLGVGDGYTF. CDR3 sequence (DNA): TGTGCCAGCAGCTTGGGAGTTGGGGATGGCTACACCTTC.

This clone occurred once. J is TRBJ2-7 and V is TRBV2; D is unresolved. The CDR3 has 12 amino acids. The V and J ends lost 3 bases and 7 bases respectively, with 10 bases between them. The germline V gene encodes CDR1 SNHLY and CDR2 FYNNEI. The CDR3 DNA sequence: TGTGCCAGCAGTGACAGGACCCCTGAGCAGTACTTC. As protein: CASSDRTPEQYF.

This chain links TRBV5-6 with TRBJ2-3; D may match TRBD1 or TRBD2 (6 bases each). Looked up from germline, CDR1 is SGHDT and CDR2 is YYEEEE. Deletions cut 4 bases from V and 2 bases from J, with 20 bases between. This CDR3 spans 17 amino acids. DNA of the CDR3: TGTGCCAGCAGCCCCCCTCCGGGGGCCCCCAACACAGATACGCAGTATTTT. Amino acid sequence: CASSPPPGAPNTDTQYF.

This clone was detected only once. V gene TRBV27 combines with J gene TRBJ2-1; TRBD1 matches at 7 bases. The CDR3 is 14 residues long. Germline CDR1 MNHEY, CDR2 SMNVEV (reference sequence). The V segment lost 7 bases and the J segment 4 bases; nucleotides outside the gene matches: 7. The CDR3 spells CASTRTGRYNEQFF. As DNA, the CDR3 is TGTGCCAGCACTCGGACAGGACGATACAATGAGCAGTTCTTC.

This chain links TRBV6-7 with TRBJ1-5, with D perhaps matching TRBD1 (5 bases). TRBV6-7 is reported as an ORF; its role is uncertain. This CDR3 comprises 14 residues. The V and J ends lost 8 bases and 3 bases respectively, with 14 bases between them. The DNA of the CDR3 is TGTGCCAGCCAGCGGGGGTCGGTCAATCAGCCCCAGCATTTT. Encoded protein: CASQRGSVNQPQHF.

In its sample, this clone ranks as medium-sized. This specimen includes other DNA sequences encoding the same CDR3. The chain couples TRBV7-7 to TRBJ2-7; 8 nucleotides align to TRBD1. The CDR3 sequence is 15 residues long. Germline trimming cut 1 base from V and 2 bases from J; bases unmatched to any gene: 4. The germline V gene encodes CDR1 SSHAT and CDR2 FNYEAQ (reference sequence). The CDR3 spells CASSLGQGPTYEQYF. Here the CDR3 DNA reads TGTGCCAGCAGCTTAGGACAGGGGCCAACCTACGAGCAGTACTTC.

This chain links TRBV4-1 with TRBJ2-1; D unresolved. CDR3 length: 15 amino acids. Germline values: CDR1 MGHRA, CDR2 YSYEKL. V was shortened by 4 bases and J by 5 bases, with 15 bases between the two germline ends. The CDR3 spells CASSLASGLDNEQFF. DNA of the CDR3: TGCGCCAGCAGCCTTGCCTCCGGGCTTGACAATGAGCAGTTCTTC.

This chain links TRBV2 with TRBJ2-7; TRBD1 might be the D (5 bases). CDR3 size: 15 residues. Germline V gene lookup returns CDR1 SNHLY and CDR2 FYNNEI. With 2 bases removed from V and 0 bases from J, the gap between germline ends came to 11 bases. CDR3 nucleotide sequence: TGTGCCAGCAGTGAATCAGGGCTCTACTCCTACGAGCAGTACTTC. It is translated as CASSESGLYSYEQYF.

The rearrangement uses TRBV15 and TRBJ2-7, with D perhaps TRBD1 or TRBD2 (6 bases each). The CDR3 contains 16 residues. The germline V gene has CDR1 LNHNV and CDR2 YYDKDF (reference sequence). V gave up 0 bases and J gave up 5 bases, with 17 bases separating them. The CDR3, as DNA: TGTGCCACCAGCAGAGATTTGTACGGGGGCATCAACGAGCAGTACTTC. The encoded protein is CATSRDLYGGINEQYF.

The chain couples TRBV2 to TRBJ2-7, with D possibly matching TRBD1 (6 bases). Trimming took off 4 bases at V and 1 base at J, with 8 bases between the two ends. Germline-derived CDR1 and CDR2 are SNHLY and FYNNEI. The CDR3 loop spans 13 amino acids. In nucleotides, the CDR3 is TGTGCCAGCAGTGCCGGACAGTCCTACGAGCAGTACTTC. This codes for CASSAGQSYEQYF.

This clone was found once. The CDR3 coding sequence is TGTGCCAGCGTTGCTCCGCATACTACTAACTATGGCTACACCTTC. Protein product: CASVAPHTTNYGYTF. The V and J genes are TRBV19 and TRBJ1-2; D call uncertain. The CDR3 is 15 residues long. Between the trimmed V and J ends, which lost 9 bases and 0 bases, there was a span of 17 bases. The germline V gene has CDR1 LNHDA and CDR2 SQIVND (reference sequence).

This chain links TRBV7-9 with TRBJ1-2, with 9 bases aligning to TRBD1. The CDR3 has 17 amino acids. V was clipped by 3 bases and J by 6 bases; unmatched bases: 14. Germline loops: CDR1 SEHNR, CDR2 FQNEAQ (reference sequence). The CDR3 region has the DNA TGTGCCAGCAGCTTCTCAATAGAGACAGGGGGGGTGGATGGCTACACCTTC. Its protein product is CASSFSIETGGVDGYTF.

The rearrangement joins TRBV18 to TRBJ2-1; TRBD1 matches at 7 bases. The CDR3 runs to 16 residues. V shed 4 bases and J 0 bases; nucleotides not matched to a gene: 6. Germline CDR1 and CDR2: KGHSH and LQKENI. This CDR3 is CASSQGQVLSYNEQFF. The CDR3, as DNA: TGTGCCAGCTCACAAGGACAGGTTCTCTCCTACAATGAGCAGTTCTTC.

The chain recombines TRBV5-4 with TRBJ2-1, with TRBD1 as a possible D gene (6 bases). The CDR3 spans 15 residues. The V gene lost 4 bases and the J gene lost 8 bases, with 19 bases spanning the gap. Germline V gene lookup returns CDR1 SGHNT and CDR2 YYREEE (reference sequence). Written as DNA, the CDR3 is TGTGCCAGCAGCCCCCCCAACGGGGCAGGGGATGAGCAGTTCTTC. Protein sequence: CASSPPNGAGDEQFF.

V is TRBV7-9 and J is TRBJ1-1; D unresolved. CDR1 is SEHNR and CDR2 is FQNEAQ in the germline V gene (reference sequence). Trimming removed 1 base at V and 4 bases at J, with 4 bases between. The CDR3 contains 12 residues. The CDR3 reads CASSLVRTEAFF. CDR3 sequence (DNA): TGTGCCAGCAGCTTAGTTCGCACTGAAGCTTTCTTT. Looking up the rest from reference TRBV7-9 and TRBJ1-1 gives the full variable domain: DTGVSQNPRHKITKRGQNVTFRCDPISEHNRLYWYRQTLGQGPEFLTYFQNEAQLEKSRLLSDRFSAERPKGSFSTLEIQRTEQGDSAMYLCASSLVRTEAFFGQGTRLTVV.

The CDR3 is CASIGQGGYEQYF. The CDR3 DNA sequence: TGTGCCAGCATCGGACAGGGTGGTTACGAGCAGTACTTC. This chain joins TRBV6-1 and TRBJ2-7; 8 bases align to TRBD1. After removal of 7 bases from V and 4 bases from J, the junction contained 6 bases not matched to a gene. Germline CDR1 and CDR2: MNHNS and SASEGT. This CDR3 has 13 residues.

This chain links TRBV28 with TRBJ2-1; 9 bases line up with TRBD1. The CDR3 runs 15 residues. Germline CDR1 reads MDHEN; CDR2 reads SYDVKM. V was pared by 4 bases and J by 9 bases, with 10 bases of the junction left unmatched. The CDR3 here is CASSSSVDRGFEQFF. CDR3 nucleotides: TGTGCCAGCAGTTCCTCCGTGGACAGGGGATTTGAGCAGTTCTTC.